The clone carrying this T cell receptor beta chain was found a few times. This sample was included in a study of CDR3 diversity in severe acne. TCRdb passed the PCR reads through MiXCR, listing each CDR3 protein once. The sample gives around 85,000 distinct CDR3 sequences, approximately 54% of which show up once; around a tenth is in the top ten. V was clipped by 3 bases and J by 0 bases, with 8 bases between them. CDR1 LNHDA and CDR2 SQIVND come from the germline V gene (reference sequence). The CDR3 runs to 15 residues. The V and J genes are TRBV19 and TRBJ1-4, with no clear D. Sequenced sample: blood. This TCR was sampled from a male donor with severe acne vulgaris. The CDR3 region is CASSMIGATNEKLFF. For the CDR3, the DNA is TGTGCCAGTAGTATGATCGGAGCAACTAATGAAAAACTGTTTTTT.